A selection of T cell receptor beta chains follows, all from one sample in a study. TCRdb re-analysed the reads in MiXCR, keeping a single row per CDR3 protein. The repertoire consists of about 15,000 distinct CDR3 sequences, with approximately 37% occurring once and the leading ten covering 16%. The sequenced material came from blood. All receptors come from a human donor. Each CDR3 is given with its conserved first and last residue. A D gene is named only where the DNA matches it firmly. Rows may omit the clone size; those that give it use once, few, many or a size class.

d_call j_call clone_size v_call cdr3_nt cdr3_aa
TRBD1 TRBJ1-4 medium-sized TRBV18 TGTGCCAGCTCACCAAACGACAGGGAGGTTGAAAAACTGTTTTTT CASSPNDREVEKLFF
- TRBJ1-1 - TRBV4-1 TGCGCCAGCAGCCAAGGGGCTGTTTTTGTACAAAGCTGTAACATTGTCCCCACTGAAGCTTTCTTT CASSQGAVFVQSCNIVPTEAFF
TRBD1 TRBJ2-1 - TRBV25-1 TGTGCCAGCAGTGACTGGGGGACAGGGTCTTACAATGAGCAGTTCTTC CASSDWGTGSYNEQFF
- TRBJ1-3 medium-sized TRBV4-2 TGTGCCAGCAGCCAAGAAGACACCATATATTTT CASSQEDTIYF
- TRBJ1-1 few TRBV9 TGTGCCAGCAGCGCTGAGGCTACTGAAGCTTTCTTT CASSAEATEAFF
- TRBJ2-1 - TRBV29-1 TGCAGCAGTTCGATAAGCGGCCACCATGGAGGGACACAATCCAGTGAGCAGTTCTTC CSSSISGHHGGTQSSEQFF
- TRBJ2-1 many TRBV29-1 TGCAGCGTTGTTCCCCTTCTGAGGGAGGAACCTTACAATGAGCAGTTCTTC CSVVPLLREEPYNEQFF
- TRBJ1-2 medium-sized TRBV29-1 TGCAGCGTTGCGGAGCGACAACGTCTCCTCTACACCTTC CSVAERQRLLYTF
- TRBJ1-4 many TRBV4-3 TGCGCCAGCAGCCAAGATGGGGAGGCAAAACTGTTTTTT CASSQDGEAKLFF
- TRBJ1-5 medium-sized TRBV20-1 TGCAGTGCTGCCGACAGGCCCGGGCAGCCCCAGCATTTT CSAADRPGQPQHF
TRBD2 TRBJ2-7 many TRBV4-3 TGCGCCAGCAGCCAAGATGAGGGTATAGCGGGAGAGGGCGAGCAGTACTTC CASSQDEGIAGEGEQYF
TRBD1 TRBJ1-5 - TRBV7-2 TGTGCCAGCAGCTCAACTGGAAACAGGGGCCAACCCCAGCATTTT CASSSTGNRGQPQHF
- TRBJ1-2 - TRBV4-2 TGTGCCAGCAGCCAAGATGTAGGGGCGAGGACTTATGGCTACACCTTC CASSQDVGARTYGYTF
TRBD2 TRBJ2-1 - TRBV4-3 TGCTCCAGCAGCCAAGAGGGAGGGACTCCCGAAACCGATGAGCAGTTCTTC CSSSQEGGTPETDEQFF
- TRBJ1-2 - TRBV4-3 TGCGCCAGCAGCCAAGATTTAGACAGGCAACTTGGGAACTATGGCTACACCTTC CASSQDLDRQLGNYGYTF
- TRBJ1-5 many TRBV6-2/TRBV6-3 TGTGCCAGCAGTCCGCTGATACGTCAGCCCCAGCATTTT CASSPLIRQPQHF
- TRBJ2-7 medium-sized TRBV20-1 TGCAGTCCTGTCAATGGGGACCGACCCTACGAGCAGTACTTC CSPVNGDRPYEQYF
- TRBJ2-7 medium-sized TRBV20-1 TGCAGTGCTAGCGCCGGCTACGAGCAGTACTTC CSASAGYEQYF